This TCR beta chain was identified in a study of cutaneous CD30+ T cell lymphoproliferative disorder and hepatitis E (dated 2018 in TCRdb). Reading from cysteine to phenylalanine, the CDR3 counts 17 amino acids. Here the CDR3 DNA is all that survives: 51 bases in frame from base 1. The germline V and J ends show losses of 5 bases and 0 bases respectively, and no gene match explains 10 bases of the junction. The CDR1 and CDR2 encoded by the germline V gene (reference sequence) are LNHNV and YYDKDF. Worth noting for this clone: Its antigen remains unidentified. Base qualities are not at hand, and no much larger clone is one base apart.

Library generation was performed with the immunoSEQ multiplex PCR assay. TCRdb carries this immuneACCESS record with in-frame sequences only. Its versions omit some clonotypes, under half of them owing to an unresolved V gene in the studies checked, with the rest unexplained. The sample table records fewer than 9,500 clones; roughly 70% of these occur just once. Under 1.4% of the sample is in the top ten clones. The sequence was collected from a human donor with a cutaneous T cell lymphoproliferative disorder associated with hepatitis E virus. This receptor chain uses TRBV15 and TRBJ2-1; TRBD2 lines up with 7 middle nucleotides. Sequenced: blood. DNA sequence: TGTGCCACCAGCGGGAGGGGCCTCGAGAGCTCCTACAATGAGCAGTTCTTC. Its translation reads: CATSGRGLESSYNEQFF.